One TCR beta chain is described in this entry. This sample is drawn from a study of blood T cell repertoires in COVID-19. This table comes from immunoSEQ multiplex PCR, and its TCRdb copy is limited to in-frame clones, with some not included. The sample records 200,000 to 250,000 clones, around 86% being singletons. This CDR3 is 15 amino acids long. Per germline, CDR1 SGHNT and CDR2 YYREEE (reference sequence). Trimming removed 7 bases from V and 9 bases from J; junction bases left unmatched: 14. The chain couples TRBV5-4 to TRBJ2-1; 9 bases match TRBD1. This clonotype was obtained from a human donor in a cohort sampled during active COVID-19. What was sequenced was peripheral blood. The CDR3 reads CASGSPGQGHTEQFF. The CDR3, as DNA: TGTGCCAGCGGATCCCCGGGACAGGGACACACTGAGCAGTTCTTC.